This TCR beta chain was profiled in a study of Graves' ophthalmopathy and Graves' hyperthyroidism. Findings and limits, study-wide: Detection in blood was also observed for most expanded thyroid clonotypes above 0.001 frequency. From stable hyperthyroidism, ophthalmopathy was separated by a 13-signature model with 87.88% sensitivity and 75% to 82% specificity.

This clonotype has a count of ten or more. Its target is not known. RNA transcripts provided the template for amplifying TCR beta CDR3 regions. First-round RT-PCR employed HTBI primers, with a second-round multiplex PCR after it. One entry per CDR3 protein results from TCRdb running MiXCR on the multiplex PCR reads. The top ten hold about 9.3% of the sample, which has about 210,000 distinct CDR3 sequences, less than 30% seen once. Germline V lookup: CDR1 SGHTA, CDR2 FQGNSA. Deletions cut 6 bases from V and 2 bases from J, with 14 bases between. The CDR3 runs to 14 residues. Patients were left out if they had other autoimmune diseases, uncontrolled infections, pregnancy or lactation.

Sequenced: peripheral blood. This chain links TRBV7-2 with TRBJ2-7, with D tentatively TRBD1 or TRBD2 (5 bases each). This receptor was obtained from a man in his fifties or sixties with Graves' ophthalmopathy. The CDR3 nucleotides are TGTGCCAGCAGACGGGACCTTCGACCCTACGAGCAGTACTTC. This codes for CASRRDLRPYEQYF.